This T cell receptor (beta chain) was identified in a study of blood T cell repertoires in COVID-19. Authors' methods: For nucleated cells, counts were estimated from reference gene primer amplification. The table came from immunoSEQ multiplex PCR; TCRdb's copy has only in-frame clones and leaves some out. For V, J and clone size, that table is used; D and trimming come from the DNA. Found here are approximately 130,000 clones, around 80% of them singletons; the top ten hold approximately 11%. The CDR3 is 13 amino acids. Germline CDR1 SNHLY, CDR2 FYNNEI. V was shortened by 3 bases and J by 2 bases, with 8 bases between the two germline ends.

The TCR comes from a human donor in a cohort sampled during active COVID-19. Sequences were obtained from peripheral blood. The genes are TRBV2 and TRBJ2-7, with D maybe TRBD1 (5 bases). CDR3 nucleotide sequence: TGTGCCAGCAGTGATGGCAGGGCCTACGAGCAGTACTTC. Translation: CASSDGRAYEQYF.